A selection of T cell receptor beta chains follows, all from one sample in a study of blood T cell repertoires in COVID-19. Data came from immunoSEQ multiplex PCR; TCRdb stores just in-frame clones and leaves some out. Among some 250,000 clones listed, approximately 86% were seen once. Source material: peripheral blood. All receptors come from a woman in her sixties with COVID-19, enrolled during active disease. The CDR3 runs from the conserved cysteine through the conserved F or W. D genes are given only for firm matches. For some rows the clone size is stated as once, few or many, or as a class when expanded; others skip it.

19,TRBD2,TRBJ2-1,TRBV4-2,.,CASSPYHLAGGPLGHEQFF,TGTGCCAGCAGCCCATACCATCTAGCGGGAGGCCCCCTGGGGCATGAGCAGTTCTTC
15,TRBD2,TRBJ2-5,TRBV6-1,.,CASSEEVSGSRTQYF,TGTGCCAGCAGTGAAGAGGTTAGCGGGAGCCGAACGCAGTACTTC
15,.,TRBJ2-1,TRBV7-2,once,CASSLEWGSGYEQFF,TGTGCCAGCAGCTTAGAGTGGGGGAGCGGGTATGAGCAGTTCTTC
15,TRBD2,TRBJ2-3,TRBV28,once,CASNPPSGGIDTQYF,TGTGCCAGCAATCCACCTAGCGGGGGGATAGATACGCAGTATTTT
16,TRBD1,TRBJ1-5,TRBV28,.,CASSQDRGRIRQPQHF,TGTGCCAGCAGCCAGGACAGGGGGCGAATTCGGCAGCCCCAGCATTTT
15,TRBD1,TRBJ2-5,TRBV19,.,CASSISAGGEKTQYF,TGTGCCAGTAGTATATCGGCAGGGGGAGAAAAGACCCAGTACTTC
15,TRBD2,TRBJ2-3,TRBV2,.,CASSEWGGTPDTQYF,TGTGCCAGCAGTGAATGGGGGGGGACCCCAGATACGCAGTATTTT
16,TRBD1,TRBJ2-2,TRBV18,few,CASSSRQGTNTGELFF,TGTGCCAGCTCATCCCGACAGGGGACGAACACCGGGGAGCTGTTTTTT
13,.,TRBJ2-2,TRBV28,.,CASMGVNTGELFF,TGTGCCAGCATGGGCGTTAACACCGGGGAGCTGTTTTTT
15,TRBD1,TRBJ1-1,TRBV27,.,CASRRDRGFGTEAFF,TGTGCCAGCAGACGGGACAGGGGTTTCGGTACTGAAGCTTTCTTT
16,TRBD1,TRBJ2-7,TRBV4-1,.,CASSQGSGTGNYEQYF,TGCGCCAGCAGCCAGGGGTCCGGGACAGGCAACTACGAGCAGTACTTC